This T cell receptor beta chain was obtained from a study of OX40 agonist ivuxolimab in advanced cancers. Concerning this clone: Its antigen is as yet unknown.

Data came from immunoSEQ multiplex PCR; TCRdb stores just in-frame clones and leaves some out. Of 45,000 to 60,000 clones listed, nearly 80% are singletons. Germline V gives CDR1 KGHSH, CDR2 LQKENI. With 5 bases removed from V and 0 bases from J, the gap between germline ends came to 19 bases. This CDR3 region has 17 residues. Study results and limitations: Expanded peripheral T-cell antigen specificity went undetermined.

The rearrangement joins TRBV18 to TRBJ1-1, with D possibly TRBD1 on 6 matching bases. The clonotype comes from an adult with an advanced solid tumor such as melanoma, head and neck, liver or kidney cancer. This sample comprised CD4+ or CD8+ T cells sorted from blood, obtained in a trial of the OX40 agonist ivuxolimab. The CDR3 loop is CASSSPPYTGLNTEAFF. CDR3 nucleotide sequence: TGTGCCAGCTCATCTCCCCCTTACACAGGGCTGAACACTGAAGCTTTCTTT. Full variable domain (missing parts from reference TRBV18 and TRBJ1-1): NAGVMQNPRHLVRRRGQEARLRCSPMKGHSHVYWYRQLPEEGLKFMVYLQKENIIDESGMPKERFSAEFPKEGPSILRIQQVVRGDSAAYFCASSSPPYTGLNTEAFFGQGTRLTVV.